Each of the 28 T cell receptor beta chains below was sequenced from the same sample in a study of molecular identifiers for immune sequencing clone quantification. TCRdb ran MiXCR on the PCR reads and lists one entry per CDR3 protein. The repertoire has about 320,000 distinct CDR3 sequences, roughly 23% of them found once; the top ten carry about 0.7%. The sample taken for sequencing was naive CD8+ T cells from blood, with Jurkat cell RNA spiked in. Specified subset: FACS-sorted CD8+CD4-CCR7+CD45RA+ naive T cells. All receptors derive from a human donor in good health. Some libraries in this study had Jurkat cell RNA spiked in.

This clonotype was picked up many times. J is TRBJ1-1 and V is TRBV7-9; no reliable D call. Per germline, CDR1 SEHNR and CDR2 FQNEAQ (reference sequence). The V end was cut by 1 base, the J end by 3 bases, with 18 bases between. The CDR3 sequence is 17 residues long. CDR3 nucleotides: TGTGCCAGCAGCTTAGGCGGCCGGCAGGCAACACACACTGAAGCTTTCTTT. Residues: CASSLGGRQATHTEAFF.

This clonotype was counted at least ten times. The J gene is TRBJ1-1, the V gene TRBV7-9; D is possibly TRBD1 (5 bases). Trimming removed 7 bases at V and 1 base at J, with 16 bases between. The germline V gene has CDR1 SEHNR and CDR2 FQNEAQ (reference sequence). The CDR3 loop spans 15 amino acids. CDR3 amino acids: CASTQSTGENTEAFF. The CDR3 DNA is TGTGCCAGCACCCAATCCACAGGAGAGAACACTGAAGCTTTCTTT.

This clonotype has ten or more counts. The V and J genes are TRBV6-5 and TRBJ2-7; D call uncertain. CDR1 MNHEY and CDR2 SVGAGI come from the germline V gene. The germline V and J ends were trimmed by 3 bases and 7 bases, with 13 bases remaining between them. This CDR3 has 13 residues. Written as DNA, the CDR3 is TGTGCCAGCAGTTATTACGGACCCGGGGAGCAGTACTTC. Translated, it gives CASSYYGPGEQYF.

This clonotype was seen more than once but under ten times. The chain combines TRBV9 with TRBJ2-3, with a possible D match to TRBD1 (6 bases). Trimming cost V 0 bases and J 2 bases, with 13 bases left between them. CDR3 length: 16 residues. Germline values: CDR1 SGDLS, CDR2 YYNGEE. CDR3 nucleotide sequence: TGTGCCAGCAGCGTAGGGGACACCGAAATCACAGATACGCAGTATTTT. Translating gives CASSVGDTEITDTQYF.

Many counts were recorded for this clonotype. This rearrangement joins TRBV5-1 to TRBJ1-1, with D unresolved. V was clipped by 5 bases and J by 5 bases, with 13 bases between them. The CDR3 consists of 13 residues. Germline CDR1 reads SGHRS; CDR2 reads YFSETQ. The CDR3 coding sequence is TGCGCCAGCAGAGGTGTAACGGGGACTGAAGCTTTCTTT. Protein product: CASRGVTGTEAFF.

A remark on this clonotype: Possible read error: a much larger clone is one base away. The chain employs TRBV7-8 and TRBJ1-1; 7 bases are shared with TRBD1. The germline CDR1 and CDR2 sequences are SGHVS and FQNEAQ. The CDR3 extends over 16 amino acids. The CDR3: CASSSPGGDGTTEASF. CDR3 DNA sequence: TGTGCCAGCAGCTCCCCAGGGGGGGACGGGACGACTGAAGCTTCCTTT.

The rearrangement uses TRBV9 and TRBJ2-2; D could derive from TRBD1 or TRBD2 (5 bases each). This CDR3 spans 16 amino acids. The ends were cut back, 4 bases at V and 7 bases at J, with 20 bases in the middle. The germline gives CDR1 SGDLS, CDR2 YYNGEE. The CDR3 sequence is CASSTQRVGTGGELFF. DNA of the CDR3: TGTGCCAGCAGCACCCAAAGAGTGGGGACGGGCGGGGAGCTGTTTTTT.

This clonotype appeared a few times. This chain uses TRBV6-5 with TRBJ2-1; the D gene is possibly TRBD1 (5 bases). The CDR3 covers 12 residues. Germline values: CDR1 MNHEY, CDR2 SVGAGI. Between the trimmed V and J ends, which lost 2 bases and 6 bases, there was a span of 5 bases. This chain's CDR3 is CASSYDSNEQFF. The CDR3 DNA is TGTGCCAGCAGTTACGACAGCAATGAGCAGTTCTTC.

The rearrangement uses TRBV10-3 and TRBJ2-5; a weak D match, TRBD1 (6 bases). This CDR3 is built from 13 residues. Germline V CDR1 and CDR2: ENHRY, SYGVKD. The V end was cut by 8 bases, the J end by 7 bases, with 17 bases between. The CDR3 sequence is CAISRAGAGTQYF. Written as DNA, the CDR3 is TGTGCCATCTCCAGGGCAGGGGCAGGGACCCAGTACTTC.

As DNA, the CDR3 is TGTGCCAGCAGCCTCACAGGGGGCAGTGAGCAGTTCTTC. Residues: CASSLTGGSEQFF. The J gene is TRBJ2-1, the V gene TRBV6-2 or TRBV6-3; 9 positions agree with TRBD1. Germline V CDR1 and CDR2: MNHEY, SVGEGT. V dropped 6 bases and J dropped 9; count of bases not matched to a gene: 6. The CDR3 has 13 residues.

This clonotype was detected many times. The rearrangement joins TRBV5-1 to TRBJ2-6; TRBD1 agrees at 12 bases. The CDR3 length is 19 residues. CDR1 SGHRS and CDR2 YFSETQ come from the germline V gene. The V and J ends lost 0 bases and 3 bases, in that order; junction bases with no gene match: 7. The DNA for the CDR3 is TGCGCCAGCAGCTTGGCGCCGGGACAGGGGGCTTTTGGGGCCAACGTCCTGACTTTC. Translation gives CASSLAPGQGAFGANVLTF.

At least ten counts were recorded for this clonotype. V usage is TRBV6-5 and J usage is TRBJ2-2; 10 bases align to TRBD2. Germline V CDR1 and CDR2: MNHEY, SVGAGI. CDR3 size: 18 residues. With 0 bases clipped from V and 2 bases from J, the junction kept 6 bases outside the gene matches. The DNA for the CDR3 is TGTGCCAGCAGTTACTCGGGGCTAGCGGGAGTTAACACCGGGGAGCTGTTTTTT. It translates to CASSYSGLAGVNTGELFF.

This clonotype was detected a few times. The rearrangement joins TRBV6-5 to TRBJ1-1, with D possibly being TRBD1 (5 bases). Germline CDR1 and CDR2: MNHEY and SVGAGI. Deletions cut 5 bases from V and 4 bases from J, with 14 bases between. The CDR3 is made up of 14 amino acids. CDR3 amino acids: CASSRDSGVTEAFF. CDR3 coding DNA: TGTGCCAGCAGTCGGGACTCGGGGGTCACTGAAGCTTTCTTT.

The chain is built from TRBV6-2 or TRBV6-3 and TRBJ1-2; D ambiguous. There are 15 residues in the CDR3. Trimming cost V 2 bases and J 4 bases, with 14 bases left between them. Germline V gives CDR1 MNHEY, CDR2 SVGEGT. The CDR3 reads CASSYGPSPFYGYTF. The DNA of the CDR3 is TGTGCCAGCAGTTACGGACCCAGCCCTTTCTATGGCTACACCTTC.

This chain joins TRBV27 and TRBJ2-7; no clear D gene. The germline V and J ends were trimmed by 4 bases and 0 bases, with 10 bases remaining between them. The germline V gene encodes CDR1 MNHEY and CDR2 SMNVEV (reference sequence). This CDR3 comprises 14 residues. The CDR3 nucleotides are TGTGCCAGCAGTTCCGTGACAAGCTCCTACGAGCAGTACTTC. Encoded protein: CASSSVTSSYEQYF.

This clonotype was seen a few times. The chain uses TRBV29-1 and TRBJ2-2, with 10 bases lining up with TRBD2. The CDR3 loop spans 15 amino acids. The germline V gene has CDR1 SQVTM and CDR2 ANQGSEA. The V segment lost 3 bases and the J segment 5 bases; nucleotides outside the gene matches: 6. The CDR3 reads CSVERSSGSTGELFF. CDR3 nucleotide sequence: TGCAGCGTTGAGAGGTCTAGCGGGAGTACCGGGGAGCTGTTTTTT.

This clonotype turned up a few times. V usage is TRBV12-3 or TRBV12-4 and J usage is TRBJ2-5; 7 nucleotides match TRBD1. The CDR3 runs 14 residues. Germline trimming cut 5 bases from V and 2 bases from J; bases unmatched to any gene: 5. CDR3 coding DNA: TGTGCCAGCAGTCCGGGACAGCGACAAGAGACCCAGTACTTC. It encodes CASSPGQRQETQYF.

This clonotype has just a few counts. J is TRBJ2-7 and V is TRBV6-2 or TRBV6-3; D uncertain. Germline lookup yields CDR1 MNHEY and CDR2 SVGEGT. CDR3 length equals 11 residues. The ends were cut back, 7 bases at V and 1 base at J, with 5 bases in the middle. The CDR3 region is CASMVSYEQYF. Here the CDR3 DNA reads TGTGCCAGCATGGTATCCTACGAGCAGTACTTC.

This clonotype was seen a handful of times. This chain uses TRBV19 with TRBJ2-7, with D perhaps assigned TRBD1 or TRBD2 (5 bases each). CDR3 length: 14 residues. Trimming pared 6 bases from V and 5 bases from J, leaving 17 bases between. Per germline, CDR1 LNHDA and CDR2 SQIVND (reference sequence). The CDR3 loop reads CASRLSGDSDEQYF. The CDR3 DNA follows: TGTGCCAGTAGACTGAGCGGAGACAGTGACGAGCAGTACTTC.

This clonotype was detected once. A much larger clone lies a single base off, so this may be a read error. CDR3 nucleotides: TGTACCAGCAGCCAAGTTTTAGCCACGAACACCGGGGAGCTGTTTTTT. Translation gives CTSSQVLATNTGELFF. The chain links TRBV14 to TRBJ2-2; D call uncertain. This CDR3 comprises 16 residues. Looked up from germline, CDR1 is SGHDN and CDR2 is FVKESK.

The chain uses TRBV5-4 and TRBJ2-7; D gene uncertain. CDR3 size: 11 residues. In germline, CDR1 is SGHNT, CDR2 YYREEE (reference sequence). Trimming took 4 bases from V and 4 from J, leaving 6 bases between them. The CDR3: CASSVGYEQYF. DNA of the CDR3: TGTGCCAGCAGCGTGGGATACGAGCAGTACTTC.

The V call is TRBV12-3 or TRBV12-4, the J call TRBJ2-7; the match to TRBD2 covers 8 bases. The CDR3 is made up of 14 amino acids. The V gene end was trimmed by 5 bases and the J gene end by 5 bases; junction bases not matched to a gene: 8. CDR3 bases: TGTGCCAGCAGTATCCCGACTAGCGTCCACGAGCAGTACTTC. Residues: CASSIPTSVHEQYF.

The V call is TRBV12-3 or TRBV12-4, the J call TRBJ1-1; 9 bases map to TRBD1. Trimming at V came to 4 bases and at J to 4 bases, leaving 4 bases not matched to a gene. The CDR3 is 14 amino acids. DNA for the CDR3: TGTGCCAGCAGTTATACGACAGGGGGCACTGAAGCTTTCTTT. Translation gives CASSYTTGGTEAFF.

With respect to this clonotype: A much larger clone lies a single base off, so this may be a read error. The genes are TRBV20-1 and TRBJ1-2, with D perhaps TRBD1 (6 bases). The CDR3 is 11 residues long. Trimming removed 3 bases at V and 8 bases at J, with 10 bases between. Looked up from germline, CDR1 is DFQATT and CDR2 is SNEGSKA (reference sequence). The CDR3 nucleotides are TGCAGTGCTAGGTCAGACAGGGGCTACACCTTC. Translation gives CSARSDRGYTF.

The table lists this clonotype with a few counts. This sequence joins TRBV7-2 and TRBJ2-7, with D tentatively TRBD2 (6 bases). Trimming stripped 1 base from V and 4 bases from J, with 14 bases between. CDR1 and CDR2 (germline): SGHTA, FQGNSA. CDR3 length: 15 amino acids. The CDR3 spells CASSLVWDSPYEQYF. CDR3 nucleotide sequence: TGTGCCAGCAGCTTAGTGTGGGACTCGCCGTACGAGCAGTACTTC.

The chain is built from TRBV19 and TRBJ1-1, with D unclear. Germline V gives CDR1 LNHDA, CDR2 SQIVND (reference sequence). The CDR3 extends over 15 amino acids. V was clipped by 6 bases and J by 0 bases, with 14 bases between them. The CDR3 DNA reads TGTGCCAGTAGCCGGGCCAAGGAGTTGAACACTGAAGCTTTCTTT. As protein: CASSRAKELNTEAFF.

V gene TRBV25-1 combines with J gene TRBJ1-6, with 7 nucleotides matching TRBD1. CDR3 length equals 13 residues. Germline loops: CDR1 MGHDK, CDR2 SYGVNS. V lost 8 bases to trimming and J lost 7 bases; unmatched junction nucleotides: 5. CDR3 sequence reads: CASVGTVNSPLHF. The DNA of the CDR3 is TGTGCCAGCGTAGGGACAGTAAATTCACCCCTCCACTTT.

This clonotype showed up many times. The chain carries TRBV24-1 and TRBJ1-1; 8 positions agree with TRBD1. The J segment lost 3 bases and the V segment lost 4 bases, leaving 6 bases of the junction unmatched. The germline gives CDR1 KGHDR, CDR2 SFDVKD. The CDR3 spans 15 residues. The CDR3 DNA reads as TGTGCCACCAGTGAGGACAGGGAGGGATACACTGAAGCTTTCTTT. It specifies CATSEDREGYTEAFF.